This T cell receptor (beta chain) is from a study of technical replicates of blood from a few donors (dated by TCRdb to 2016 to 2017). From a lookup of the germline V gene (reference sequence), CDR1 and CDR2 are SEHNR and FQNEAQ. Its CDR3 holds 17 amino acids, cysteine through phenylalanine. The DNA shown is the 51-base CDR3, in frame from base 1. V loses 2 bases at its end and J loses 4 bases; junction bases beyond the gene matches: 10. Library preparation was by the immunoSEQ multiplex PCR assay. Entries here come from immuneACCESS through TCRdb and include only in-frame sequences with V and J called. Some clones fail to appear in such tables; in the studies checked, an unresolved V gene covers under half of the shortfall, and the cause of the remainder is unknown. This sample has tens of thousands of clones in its table, and approximately 88% of those were observed once. The top ten hold 3.5% to 5% of the sample.

Details on this clone: This clone's antigen is unknown. Per-base quality was not reported, and no clone a single base away is much larger than it.

Sequenced input: PBMCs. The source of this sequence is a human donor in good health. Some clones in this sample may be carry-over from other donors' samples. The chain employs TRBV7-9 and TRBJ1-4, and TRBD1 aligns with 7 junction nucleotides. The sequenced DNA: TGTGCCAGCAGCTTACGGTGGACCCGGGACAGTAATGAAAAACTGTTTTTT. It is translated as CASSLRWTRDSNEKLFF.